This TCR beta chain derives from a study of blood T cell repertoires in COVID-19. A Seattle source enrolled patients during active infection and followed them longitudinally. Some clones are missing from TCRdb's copy, which holds only in-frame ones; the method was immunoSEQ multiplex PCR. The sample has a few hundred thousand clones, about nine tenths seen once. Material for sequencing was peripheral blood. This sequence originates from a woman aged 55-70 years with COVID-19, enrolled during active disease.

CDR3 nucleotides: TGTGCCAGTAACTTGGGACAGCGCACAGATACGCAGTATTTT. It is translated as CASNLGQRTDTQYF. V gene TRBV19 combines with J gene TRBJ2-3; TRBD1 matches at 7 bases. J gave up 1 base and V 7 bases, and 5 bases lay outside the gene matches. CDR1 LNHDA and CDR2 SQIVND come from the germline V gene (reference sequence). CDR3 length: 14 amino acids.